This TCR beta chain appears in the sequencing data of a study of regulatory T cells in long-lasting Graves disease. Time point here: newly diagnosed GD, antithyroid drugs for less than 3 months. There was RNA extracted from PBMCs, and the TCR library was made from it. The CDR3 loop spans 14 amino acids. The germline CDR1 and CDR2 sequences are MDHEN and SYDVKM. Trimming removed 2 bases at V and 4 bases at J, with 9 bases between. This clonotype was seen many times. HTBI primers from iRepertoire and Arm-PCR of CDR3 regions yielded the TCR beta libraries. TCRdb redid the calling of the multiplex PCR reads with MiXCR, one entry per CDR3 protein. Here the sample spans about 320,000 distinct CDR3 sequences, over 15% being singletons.

The sequencing here drew on peripheral blood mononuclear cells (PBMCs), taken at new diagnosis, from a patient treated with antithyroid drugs. The TCR was taken from a female donor with Graves disease. The V gene is TRBV28, the J gene TRBJ1-3; D is ambiguous. The CDR3: CASSLPRGGNTIYF. The CDR3 bases are TGTGCCAGCAGTTTACCGCGAGGGGGAAACACCATATATTTT.